What follows is one TCR beta chain and its context. What it binds is unknown. The CDR3 loop spans 13 amino acids. CDR1 and CDR2 (germline): MGHDK, SYGVNS. The V and J ends lost 2 bases and 1 base respectively, with 5 bases between them. The table came from immunoSEQ multiplex PCR; TCRdb's copy has only in-frame clones and leaves some out. The table lists some 340,000 clones, about 86% of them singletons. Treatment of the sample: around 19 received Ad26.COV2.S at low or high dose, single or two shots; roughly five received placebo; per-sample allocation not given. Each sample was drawn 63 days after the first injection (of vaccine or placebo). This adult donor, from Boston, was 18-55 years old. What was given as vaccine was an Ad26 vector encoding Wuhan-strain SARS-CoV-2 spike. This sample is part of a study of Ad26.COV2.S vaccination and SARS-CoV-2 variants. General study findings and limits: Vaccinees reportedly had broad spike-specific CD8+ and CD4+ T cell responses. Those who received vaccine or placebo ended up with similar non-spike TCR breadth.

The genes are TRBV25-1 and TRBJ1-1; D not resolved. The TCR sequence derives from a person aged 18-65 years who received the Ad26.COV2.S COVID-19 vaccine or a placebo. Sample: peripheral blood, taken in a trial of Ad26.COV2.S vaccine versus placebo. CDR3 sequence: CASSEPGNTEAFF. Written as DNA, the CDR3 is TGTGCCAGCAGTGAACCAGGGAACACTGAAGCTTTCTTT.